This T cell receptor beta chain was identified during a study of T-cell memory formation after mild COVID-19. General observations from the study: Detection of some responders pre-infection suggested pre-existing cross-reactive memory T cells participated. Clones contracting across day 15 to 85 had a balanced CD4/CD8 profile; later expanding clones leaned CD4+. Among CD4+ contracting clones, most were CM and EM, and CD8+ ones EMRA.

Comments on this clonotype: No antigen is known for it.

V dropped 0 bases and J dropped 3 bases, with 11 bases sitting between them. This CDR3 contains 16 residues. TCRdb re-analysed the 5' RACE reads in MiXCR, keeping a single row per CDR3 protein. Among more than 200,000 distinct CDR3 sequences, roughly 17% were seen once, and the ten largest hold around 3.4%. This sequence was found in a man younger than 35 who had mild COVID-19 (a few samples of this study predate the infection). Cell type and time point are not known. The sequencing sample was made of PBMCs or a T cell subset sorted from them (not recorded which). The rearrangement joins TRBV12-3 or TRBV12-4 to TRBJ2-2; perhaps TRBD2 as D (5 bases). CDR3 amino acids: CASSLAAGFYTGELFF. DNA of the CDR3: TGTGCCAGCAGTTTAGCCGCGGGTTTTTACACCGGGGAGCTGTTTTTT.